This T cell receptor (beta chain) was observed in a study of T cells in Graves' hyperthyroidism and ophthalmopathy. About the study: Peripheral blood collection took place at initial diagnosis, before any treatment.

Exclusion followed for patients with uncontrolled infection, other autoimmune disease, pregnancy or lactation. In making diagnoses, clinical symptoms, serum thyroxine and TRAb, thyroid ultrasound and orbital computed tomography were all used. General observations from the study: Model-based prediction identified ophthalmopathy a median around 6.5 months prior to its onset.

TCR beta CDR3 region amplification was performed from RNA transcripts. HTBI primers were employed in a first-round RT-PCR of the TCR CDR3. TCRdb redid the calling of the multiplex PCR reads with MiXCR, one entry per CDR3 protein. This sample carries roughly 170,000 distinct CDR3 sequences, around 8.9% of them seen once, and the ten largest clones take approximately 24%. Trimming stripped 9 bases from V and 15 bases from J, with 15 bases between. Germline CDR1 LNHDA, CDR2 SQIVND (reference sequence). The CDR3 covers 10 residues. Regarding this clonotype: Its antigen is not known.

Input material: blood. The chain couples TRBV19 to TRBJ2-1; D ambiguous. This clonotype was sampled from a woman aged 18 to 35 with Graves' hyperthyroidism that later progressed to Graves' ophthalmopathy. The CDR3 nucleotides are TGTGCCAGCCGGGCCGGTGAGTGGTTCTTC. This encodes CASRAGEWFF.